This T cell receptor beta chain was sequenced in a study of shared clonotypes between healthy human individuals. Study results and limitations: The genetic and exposure-history diversity represented was limited by few donors. Approximately 4.5% was the fraction of naive CD4 clonotypes found shared across a few donors. Compared with memory subsets, naive subsets generally had larger estimated richness.

Trimming cost V 4 bases and J 0 bases, with 13 bases left between them. This CDR3 contains 15 residues. Germline V gene sequence: CDR1 LGHNA, CDR2 YSLEER. Selected positively for CCR7 and CD45RO-negative, naive CD8 cells excluded terminally differentiated effector memory CD45RA+ cells. The protocol was immunoSEQ multiplex PCR, while the TCRdb copy is restricted to in-frame clones and leaves out a portion. The table has millions of clones, about 95% seen once; the top ten hold about 1.1%. Note on this clone: Antigen unknown.

The rearrangement links TRBV4-3 to TRBJ2-7; D uncertain. The TCR originated in a man between 18 and 35 years old in good health. The sample taken for sequencing was naive CD8+ T cells sorted from blood. The CDR3 loop reads CASSPLRHPSYEQYF. The CDR3 region has the DNA TGCGCCAGCAGCCCCCTTCGTCATCCCTCCTACGAGCAGTACTTC.